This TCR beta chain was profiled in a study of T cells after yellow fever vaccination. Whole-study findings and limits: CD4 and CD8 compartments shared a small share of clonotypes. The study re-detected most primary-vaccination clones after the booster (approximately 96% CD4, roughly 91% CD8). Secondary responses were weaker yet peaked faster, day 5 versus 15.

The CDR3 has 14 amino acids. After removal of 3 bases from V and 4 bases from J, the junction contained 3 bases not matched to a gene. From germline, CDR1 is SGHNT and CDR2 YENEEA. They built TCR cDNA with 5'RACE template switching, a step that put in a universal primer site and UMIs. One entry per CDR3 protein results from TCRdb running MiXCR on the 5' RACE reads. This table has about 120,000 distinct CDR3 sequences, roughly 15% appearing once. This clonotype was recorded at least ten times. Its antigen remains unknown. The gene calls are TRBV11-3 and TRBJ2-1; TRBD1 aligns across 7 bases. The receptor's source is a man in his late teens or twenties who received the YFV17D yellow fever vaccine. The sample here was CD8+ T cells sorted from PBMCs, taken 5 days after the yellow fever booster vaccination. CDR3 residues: CASSFRDSYNEQFF. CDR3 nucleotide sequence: TGTGCCAGCAGCTTCCGGGACAGTTACAATGAGCAGTTCTTC.